This TCR beta chain derives from a study of molecular identifiers for immune sequencing clone quantification. Study-level results: Clones exceeding 20 RNA copies carried over 97% of effector molecules but under 1% of naive-cell molecules. Amid 750,000 to 1,000,000 naive cells, spiked Jurkat TCR RNA from one cell was reportedly still detectable.

With respect to this clonotype: The antigen is undetermined.

MiXCR was run by TCRdb on the PCR reads, yielding one entry per CDR3 protein. The data hold approximately 590,000 distinct CDR3 sequences, with 25% observed a single time. Per germline, CDR1 SEHNR and CDR2 FQNEAQ (reference sequence). Between the trimmed V and J ends, which lost 1 base and 0 bases, there was a span of 17 bases. The length of the CDR3 is 18 residues. Sample: naive CD8+ T cells from blood, with Jurkat cell RNA spiked in. Documented subset: FACS-sorted CD8+CD4-CCR7+CD45RA+ naive T cells. This chain connects TRBV7-9 to TRBJ2-3, with D unclear. The TCR comes from a human donor in good health. Some libraries in this study had Jurkat cell RNA spiked in. CDR3 nucleotides: TGTGCCAGCAGCTTAGACAAATGGGCAAGAACTAGCACAGATACGCAGTATTTT. It specifies CASSLDKWARTSTDTQYF.